Listed below are T cell receptor beta chains from one sample, sequenced in a study of blood T cell repertoires in COVID-19. Sequencing used immunoSEQ multiplex PCR; TCRdb keeps in-frame clones, though not all of them. Here the sample spans 250,000 to 300,000 clones, about 86% being singletons. The source material was peripheral blood. The receptors were sampled from a woman in her 30s with COVID-19, enrolled during active disease. CDR3s include the opening cysteine and the closing phenylalanine or tryptophan. The D gene is left open where the match is weak. A row's size may be missing; if present it is once, few, many or a size class.

>.|TRBV18|TRBJ1-1|.
TGTGCCAGCTCACCAGACAGGCAAATGAACACTGAAGCTTTCTTT
CASSPDRQMNTEAFF
>TRBD1|TRBV6-6|TRBJ1-1|.
TGTGCCAGCAGTCCAACGATCGGGTCTGAGAGGGGGCGTAGGGACACTGAAGCTTTCTTT
CASSPTIGSERGRRDTEAFF
>.|TRBV19|TRBJ1-1|few
TGTGCCAGTAGACCCCGCCGGGACCCGTTACGGGGGATCAACACTGAAGCTTTCTTT
CASRPRRDPLRGINTEAFF
>TRBD1|TRBV19|TRBJ1-1|.
TGTGCCAGTAGTATCTCCGGGACAGGACCTGTCGAGGAAGCTTTCTTT
CASSISGTGPVEEAFF
>TRBD1|TRBV19|TRBJ1-4|.
TGTGCCAGCAAGACAGGGGAGAATGAAAAACTGTTTTTT
CASKTGENEKLFF
>.|TRBV5-4|TRBJ2-7|few
TGTGCCAGCAGCTCGGAGCCCGACCCGCCGGGGAAGCAGTACTTC
CASSSEPDPPGKQYF
>TRBD1|TRBV25-1|TRBJ2-3|.
TGTGCCAGCAGTGACGGACAGGGGACAGATACGCAGTATTTT
CASSDGQGTDTQYF
>TRBD2|TRBV6-4|TRBJ2-1|.
TGTGCCAGCAGTGACTCGAATTTAGCGGGGGTATACAATGAGCAGTTCTTC
CASSDSNLAGVYNEQFF
>TRBD2|TRBV18|TRBJ2-3|.
TGTGCCAGCTCACCCGACACTAGCGGGGGCTACACAGATACGCAGTATTTT
CASSPDTSGGYTDTQYF
>.|TRBV5-1|TRBJ1-3|.
TGCGCCAGCAGCCCTGGGACAACCTCTGGAAACACCATATATTTT
CASSPGTTSGNTIYF
>.|TRBV5-6|TRBJ1-3|.
TGTGCCAGCAGCCAGGACACCTTCTCTGGAAACACCATATATTTT
CASSQDTFSGNTIYF
>.|TRBV5-1|TRBJ2-7|.
TGCGCCAGCAGCTTGGGGGCGGGTGCTGGAACCTACGAGCAGTACTTC
CASSLGAGAGTYEQYF
>.|TRBV9|TRBJ1-1|.
TGTGCCAGCAGCGGGCAACCTGAAGAAGCTTTCTTT
CASSGQPEEAFF
>TRBD2|TRBV7-2|TRBJ2-1|.
TGTGCCAGCAGCTCAAGACGCGGGGGGGCCGGTGAGCAGTTCTTC
CASSSRRGGAGEQFF
>TRBD2|TRBV7-2|TRBJ2-1|.
TGTGCCAGCAGCTCCCTCCTAGCGGGGGGTTACAATGAGCAGTTCTTC
CASSSLLAGGYNEQFF
>.|TRBV12-3/TRBV12-4|TRBJ1-1|.
TGTGCCAGCACAGGGGCCGGCACTGAAGCTTTCTTT
CASTGAGTEAFF
>.|TRBV11-2|TRBJ2-1|once
TGTGCCAGCAGCTTAACGAGCTCCTACAATGAGCAGTTCTTC
CASSLTSSYNEQFF
>.|TRBV19|TRBJ1-5|.
TGTGCCAGTAGTATCTTCACGGGGAGCAATCAGCCCCAGCATTTT
CASSIFTGSNQPQHF
>.|TRBV7-6|TRBJ2-2|few
TGTGCCAGCAGCTTAGCGCGGGGAGCCGGGGCAGACACCGGGGAGCTGTTTTTT
CASSLARGAGADTGELFF
>.|TRBV13|TRBJ2-3|.
TGTGCCAGCAGCCGAAGAAGCGAAGATACGCAGTATTTT
CASSRRSEDTQYF
>.|TRBV4-1|TRBJ2-4|.
TGCGCCAGCAGCCTGGCACCCGTTATAGCCAAAAACATTCAGTACTTC
CASSLAPVIAKNIQYF
>TRBD1|TRBV7-8|TRBJ1-4|.
TGTGCCAGCACCAGCAGGGGGCTGGATGAAAAACTGTTTTTT
CASTSRGLDEKLFF
>.|TRBV15|TRBJ2-6|few
TGTGCCACCAGCAGGGCTGAGGGAATGTCTGGGGCCAACGTCCTGACTTTC
CATSRAEGMSGANVLTF
>TRBD2|TRBV3-1/TRBV3-2|TRBJ2-7|.
TGTGCCAGCAGCCAAATCAGCGGGGTCTACGAGCAGTACTTC
CASSQISGVYEQYF
>.|TRBV11-2|TRBJ1-3|.
TGTGCCAGCAGCCCAATAGAGAGAGACACCATATATTTT
CASSPIERDTIYF